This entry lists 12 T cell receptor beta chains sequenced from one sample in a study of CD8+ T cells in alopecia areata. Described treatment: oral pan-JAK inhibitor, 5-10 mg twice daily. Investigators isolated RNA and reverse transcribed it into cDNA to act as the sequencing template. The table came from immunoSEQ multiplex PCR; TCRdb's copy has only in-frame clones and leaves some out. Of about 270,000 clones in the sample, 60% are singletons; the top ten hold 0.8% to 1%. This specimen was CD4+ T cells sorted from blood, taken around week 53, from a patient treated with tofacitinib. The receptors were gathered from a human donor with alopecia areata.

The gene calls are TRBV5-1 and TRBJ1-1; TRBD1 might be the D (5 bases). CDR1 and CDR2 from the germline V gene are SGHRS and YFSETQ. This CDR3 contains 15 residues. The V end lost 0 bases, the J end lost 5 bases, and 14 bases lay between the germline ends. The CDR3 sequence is CASSLDSGWGTEAFF. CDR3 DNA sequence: TGCGCCAGCAGCTTGGACTCAGGGTGGGGGACTGAAGCTTTCTTT.

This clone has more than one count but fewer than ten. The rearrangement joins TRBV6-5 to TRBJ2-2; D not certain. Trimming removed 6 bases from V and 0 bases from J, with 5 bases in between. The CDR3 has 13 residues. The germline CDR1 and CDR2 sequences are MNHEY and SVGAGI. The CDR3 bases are TGTGCCAGCAGACGGACGAACACCGGGGAGCTGTTTTTT. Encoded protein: CASRRTNTGELFF.

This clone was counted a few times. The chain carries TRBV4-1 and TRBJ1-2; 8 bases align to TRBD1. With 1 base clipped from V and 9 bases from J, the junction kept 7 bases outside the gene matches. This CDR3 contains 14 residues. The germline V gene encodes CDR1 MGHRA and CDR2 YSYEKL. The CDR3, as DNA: TGCGCCAGCAGCCAAGGGACAGGGTCCGTCAGCTACACCTTC. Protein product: CASSQGTGSVSYTF.

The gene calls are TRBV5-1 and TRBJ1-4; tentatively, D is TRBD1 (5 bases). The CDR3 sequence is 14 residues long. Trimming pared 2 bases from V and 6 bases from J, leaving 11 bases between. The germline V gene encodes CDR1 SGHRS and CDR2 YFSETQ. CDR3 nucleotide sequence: TGCGCCAGCAGCTTCTGGCAGGGTGATGAAAAACTGTTTTTT. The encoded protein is CASSFWQGDEKLFF.

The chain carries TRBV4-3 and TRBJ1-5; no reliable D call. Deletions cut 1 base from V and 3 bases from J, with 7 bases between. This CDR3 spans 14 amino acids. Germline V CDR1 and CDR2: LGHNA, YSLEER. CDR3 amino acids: CASSQVPVNQPQHF. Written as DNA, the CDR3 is TGCGCCAGCAGCCAAGTACCGGTCAATCAGCCCCAGCATTTT.

CDR3 protein: CASSFNGETQYF. CDR3 coding DNA: TGTGCCAGCAGTTTTAATGGGGAGACCCAGTACTTC. The chain has TRBV7-6 and TRBJ2-5; D remains ambiguous. V lost 6 bases, J lost 5 bases, and 10 bases lay in between. Germline CDR1 SGHVS, CDR2 FNYEAQ. This CDR3 contains 12 residues.

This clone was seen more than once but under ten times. The CDR3, as DNA: TGCAGCGTTGACGAGGGGGGAGGCACTGAAGCTTTCTTT. It encodes CSVDEGGGTEAFF. This rearrangement joins TRBV29-1 to TRBJ1-1; possible D gene TRBD1, 6 bases. The CDR3 is 13 amino acids. Germline values: CDR1 SQVTM, CDR2 ANQGSEA. V was cut by 3 bases and J by 4 bases, with 12 bases left in between.

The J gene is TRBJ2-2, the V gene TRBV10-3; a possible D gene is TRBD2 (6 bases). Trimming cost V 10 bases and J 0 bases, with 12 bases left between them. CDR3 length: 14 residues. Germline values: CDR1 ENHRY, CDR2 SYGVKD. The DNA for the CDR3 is TGTGCCACAGAAAGACTAGCGAACACCGGGGAGCTGTTTTTT. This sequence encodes CATERLANTGELFF.

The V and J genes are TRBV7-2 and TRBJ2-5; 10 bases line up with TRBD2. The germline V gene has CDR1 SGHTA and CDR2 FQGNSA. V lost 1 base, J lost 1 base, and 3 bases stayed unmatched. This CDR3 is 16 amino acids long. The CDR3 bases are TGTGCCAGCAGCTTAGGTAGCGGGGGGCCCCAAGAGACCCAGTACTTC. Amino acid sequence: CASSLGSGGPQETQYF.

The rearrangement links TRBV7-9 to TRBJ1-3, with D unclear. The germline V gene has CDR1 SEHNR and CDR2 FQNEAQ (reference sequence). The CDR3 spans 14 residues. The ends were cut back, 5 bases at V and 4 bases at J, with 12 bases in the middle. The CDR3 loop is CASSVQNMGNTIYF. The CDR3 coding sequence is TGTGCCAGCAGCGTACAGAACATGGGAAACACCATATATTTT.

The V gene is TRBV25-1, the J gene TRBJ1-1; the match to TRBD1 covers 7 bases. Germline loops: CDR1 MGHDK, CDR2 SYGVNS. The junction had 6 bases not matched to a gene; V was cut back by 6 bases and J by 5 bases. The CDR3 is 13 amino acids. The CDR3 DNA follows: TGTGCCAGCAGCAGCCTCAGGGGGACTGAAGCTTTCTTT. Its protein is CASSSLRGTEAFF.

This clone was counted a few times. CDR3 region: CSVEDGGETQYF. Written as DNA, the CDR3 is TGCAGCGTTGAAGATGGAGGGGAGACCCAGTACTTC. The V gene is TRBV29-1, the J gene TRBJ2-5; weak D call: TRBD2 (6 bases). The CDR3 has 12 residues. The V end lost 0 bases, the J end lost 5 bases, and 7 bases lay between the germline ends. The germline CDR1 and CDR2 sequences are SQVTM and ANQGSEA.